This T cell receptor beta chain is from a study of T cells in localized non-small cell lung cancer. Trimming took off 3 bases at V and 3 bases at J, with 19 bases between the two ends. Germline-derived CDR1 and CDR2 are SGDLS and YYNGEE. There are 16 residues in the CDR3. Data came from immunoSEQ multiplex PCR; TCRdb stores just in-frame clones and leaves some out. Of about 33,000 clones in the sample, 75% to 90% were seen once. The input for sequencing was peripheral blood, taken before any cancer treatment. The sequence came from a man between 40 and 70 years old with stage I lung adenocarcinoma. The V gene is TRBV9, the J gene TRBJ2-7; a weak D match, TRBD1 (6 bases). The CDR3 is CASSGGTRDTNYEQYF. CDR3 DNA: TGTGCCAGCAGCGGAGGCACCCGGGACACTAACTACGAGCAGTACTTC.